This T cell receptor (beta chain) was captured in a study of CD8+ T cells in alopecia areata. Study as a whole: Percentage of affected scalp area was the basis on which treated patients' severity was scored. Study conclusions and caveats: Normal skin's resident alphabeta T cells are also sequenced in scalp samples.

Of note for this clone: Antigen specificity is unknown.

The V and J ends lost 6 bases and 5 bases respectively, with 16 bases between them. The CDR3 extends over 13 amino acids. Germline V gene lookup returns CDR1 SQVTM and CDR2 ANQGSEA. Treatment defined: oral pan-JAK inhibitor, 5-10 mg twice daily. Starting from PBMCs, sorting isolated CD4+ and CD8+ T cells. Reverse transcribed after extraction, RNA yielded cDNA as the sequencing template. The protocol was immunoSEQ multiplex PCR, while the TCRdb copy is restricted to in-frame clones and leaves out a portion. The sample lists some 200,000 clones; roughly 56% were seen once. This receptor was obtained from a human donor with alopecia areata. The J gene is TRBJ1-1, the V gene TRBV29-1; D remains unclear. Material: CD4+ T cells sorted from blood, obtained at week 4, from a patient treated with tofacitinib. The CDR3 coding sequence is TGCAGCGTGGTCCGGCCCTCCGAGACTGAAGCTTTCTTT. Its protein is CSVVRPSETEAFF.